The clone carrying this T cell receptor (beta chain) occurred once. TCRdb keeps only in-frame clones here, not all; method: immunoSEQ multiplex PCR. The sample lists roughly 32,000 clones, more than 65% seen once, with more than 30% in the top ten. This record comes from a study of PD-L1 blockade in urothelial cancer. Across the whole study: Patients took up atezolizumab around 2014 at 1,200 mg intravenously every 3 weeks. Before enrollment, 0 to 3 chemotherapy regimens had been given to patients.

The receptor was derived from a man aged 60-69 years with urothelial cancer. Specimen: PBMCs, collected around atezolizumab (anti-PD-L1) treatment.

The CDR3 DNA is TGCGCCAGCAGCTTAGGCGGGACGAGCACAGATACGCAGTATTTT. Protein: CASSLGGTSTDTQYF. V and J are TRBV5-1 and TRBJ2-3, with D perhaps TRBD2 (6 bases). Per germline, CDR1 SGHRS and CDR2 YFSETQ. With 2 bases removed from V and 0 bases from J, the gap between germline ends came to 10 bases. The CDR3 sequence is 15 residues long.